This T cell receptor beta chain is from a study of blood T cell repertoires in COVID-19. Study at large: Collection of acute and convalescent COVID-19 samples took place in the United States, Italy and Spain. The analysed material was cDNA or gDNA that came from T cells, B-cell-depleted T cells, or PBMCs.

Sequencing used immunoSEQ multiplex PCR; TCRdb keeps in-frame clones, though not all of them. Of about 85,000 clones detected, more than 65% appear once; the ten largest clones hold about 6.3%. The CDR3 consists of 14 residues. Germline loops: CDR1 ENHRY, CDR2 SYGVKD. The V and J ends lost 5 bases and 5 bases respectively, with 15 bases between them. The TCR comes from a man between 60 and 70 years old with acute or convalescent COVID-19. The chain combines TRBV10-3 with TRBJ1-1; TRBD1 might be the D (5 bases). Sequencing was performed on peripheral blood. CDR3 residues: CAISPRGGETEAFF. In nucleotides, the CDR3 is TGTGCCATCAGTCCCCGGGGAGGGGAGACTGAAGCTTTCTTT.